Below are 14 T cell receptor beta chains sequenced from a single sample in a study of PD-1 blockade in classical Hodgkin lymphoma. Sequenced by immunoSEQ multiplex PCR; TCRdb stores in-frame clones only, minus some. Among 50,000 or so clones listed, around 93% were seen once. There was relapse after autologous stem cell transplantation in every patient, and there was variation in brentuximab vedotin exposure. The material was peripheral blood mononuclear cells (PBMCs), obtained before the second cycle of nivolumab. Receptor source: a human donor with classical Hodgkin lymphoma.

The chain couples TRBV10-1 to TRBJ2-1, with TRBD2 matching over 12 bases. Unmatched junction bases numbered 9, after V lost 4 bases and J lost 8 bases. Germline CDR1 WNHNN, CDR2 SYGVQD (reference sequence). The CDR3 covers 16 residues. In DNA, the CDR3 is TGCGCCAGCAGTGGGAGACTAGCGGGAGAGAGGCATGAGCAGTTCTTC. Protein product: CASSGRLAGERHEQFF.

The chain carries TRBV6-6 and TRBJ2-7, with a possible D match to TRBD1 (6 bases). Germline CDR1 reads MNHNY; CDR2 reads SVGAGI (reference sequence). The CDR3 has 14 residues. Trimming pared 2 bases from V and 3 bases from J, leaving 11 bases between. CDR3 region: CASSYRTGNYEQYF. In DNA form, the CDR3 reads TGTGCCAGCAGTTACCGTACAGGGAACTACGAGCAGTACTTC.

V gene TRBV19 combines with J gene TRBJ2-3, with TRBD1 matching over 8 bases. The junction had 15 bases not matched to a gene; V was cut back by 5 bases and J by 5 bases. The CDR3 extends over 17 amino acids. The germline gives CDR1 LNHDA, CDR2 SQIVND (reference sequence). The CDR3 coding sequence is TGTGCCAGTAGTTGGTTATTTGCAGGGGGCAACGGAGATACGCAGTATTTT. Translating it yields CASSWLFAGGNGDTQYF.

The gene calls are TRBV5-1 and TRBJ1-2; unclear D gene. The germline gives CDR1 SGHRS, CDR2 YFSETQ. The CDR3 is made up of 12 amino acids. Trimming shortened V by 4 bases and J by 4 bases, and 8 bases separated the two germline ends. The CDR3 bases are TGCGCCAGCAGCAGGGTGAGCTATGGCTACACCTTC. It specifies CASSRVSYGYTF.

CDR3 residues: CASSFGYRKVDYGYTF. CDR3 nucleotides: TGTGCCAGCAGTTTTGGTTATAGGAAGGTTGACTATGGCTACACCTTC. The rearrangement uses TRBV28 and TRBJ1-2; D ambiguous. The CDR3 has 16 residues. Trimming took 3 bases from V and 3 from J, leaving 17 bases between them. Per the germline V gene, CDR1 is MDHEN and CDR2 is SYDVKM.

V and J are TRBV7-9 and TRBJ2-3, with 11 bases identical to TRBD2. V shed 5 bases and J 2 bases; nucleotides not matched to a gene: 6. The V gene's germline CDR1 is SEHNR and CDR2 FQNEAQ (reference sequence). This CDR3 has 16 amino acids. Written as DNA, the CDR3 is TGTGCCAGCAGCAAGACTAGCGGGACAATCACAGATACGCAGTATTTT. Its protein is CASSKTSGTITDTQYF.

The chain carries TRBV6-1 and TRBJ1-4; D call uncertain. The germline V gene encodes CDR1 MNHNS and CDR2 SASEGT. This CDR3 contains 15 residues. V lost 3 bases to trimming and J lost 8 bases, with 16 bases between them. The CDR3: CASSDRRGLGEKLFF. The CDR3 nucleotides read TGTGCCAGCAGTGACCGCCGGGGATTGGGGGAAAAACTGTTTTTT.

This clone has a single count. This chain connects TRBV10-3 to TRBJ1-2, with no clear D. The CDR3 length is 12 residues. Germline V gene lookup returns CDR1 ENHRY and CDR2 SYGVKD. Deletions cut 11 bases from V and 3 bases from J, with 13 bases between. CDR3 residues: CAVQAPYYGYTF. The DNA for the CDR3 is TGTGCCGTCCAGGCCCCCTACTATGGCTACACCTTC.

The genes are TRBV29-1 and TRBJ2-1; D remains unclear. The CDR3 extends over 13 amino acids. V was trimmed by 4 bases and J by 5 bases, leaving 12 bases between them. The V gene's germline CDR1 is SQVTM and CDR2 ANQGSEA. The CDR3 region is CSVGFYGDNEQFF. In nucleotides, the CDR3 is TGCAGCGTTGGATTTTACGGTGACAATGAGCAGTTCTTC.

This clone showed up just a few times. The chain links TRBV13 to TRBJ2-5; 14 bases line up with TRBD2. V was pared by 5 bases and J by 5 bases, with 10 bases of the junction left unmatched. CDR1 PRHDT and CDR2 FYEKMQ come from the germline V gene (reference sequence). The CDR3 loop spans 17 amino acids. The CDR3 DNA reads TGTGCCAGCAGCCTCAGACTAGCGGGGGGGCCTGAGGAGACCCAGTACTTC. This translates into CASSLRLAGGPEETQYF. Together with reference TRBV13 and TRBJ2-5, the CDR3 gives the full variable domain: AAGVIQSPRHLIKEKRETATLKCYPIPRHDTVYWYQQGPGQDPQFLISFYEKMQSDKGSIPDRFSAQQFSDYHSELNMSSLELGDSALYFCASSLRLAGGPEETQYFGPGTRLLVL.

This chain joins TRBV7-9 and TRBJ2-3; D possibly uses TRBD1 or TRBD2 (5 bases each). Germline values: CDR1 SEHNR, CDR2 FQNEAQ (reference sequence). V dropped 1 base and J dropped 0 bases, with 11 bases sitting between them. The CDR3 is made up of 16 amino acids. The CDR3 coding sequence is TGTGCCAGCAGCTTAGTTTCCGGGGCGAGCACAGATACGCAGTATTTT. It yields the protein CASSLVSGASTDTQYF. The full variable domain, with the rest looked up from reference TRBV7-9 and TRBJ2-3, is DTGVSQNPRHKITKRGQNVTFRCDPISEHNRLYWYRQTLGQGPEFLTYFQNEAQLEKSRLLSDRFSAERPKGSFSTLEIQRTEQGDSAMYLCASSLVSGASTDTQYFGPGTRLTVL.

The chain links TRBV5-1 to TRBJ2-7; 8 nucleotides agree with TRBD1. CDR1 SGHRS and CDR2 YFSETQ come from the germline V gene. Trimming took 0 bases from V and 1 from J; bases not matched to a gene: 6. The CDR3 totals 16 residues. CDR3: CASSLAQGALSYEQYF. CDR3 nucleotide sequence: TGCGCCAGCAGCTTGGCCCAGGGGGCACTGTCCTACGAGCAGTACTTC.

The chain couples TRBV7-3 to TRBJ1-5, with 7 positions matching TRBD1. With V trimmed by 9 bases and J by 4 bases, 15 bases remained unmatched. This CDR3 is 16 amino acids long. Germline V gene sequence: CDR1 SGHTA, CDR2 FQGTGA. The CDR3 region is CASPLQGKAKNQPQHF. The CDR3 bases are TGTGCCAGTCCTCTACAGGGGAAGGCTAAAAATCAGCCCCAGCATTTT.

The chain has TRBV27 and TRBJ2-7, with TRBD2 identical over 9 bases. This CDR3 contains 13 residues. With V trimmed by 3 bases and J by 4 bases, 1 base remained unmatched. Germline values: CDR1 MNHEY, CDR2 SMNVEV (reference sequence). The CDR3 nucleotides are TGTGCCAGCAGTTTGGCGGGAGGGTACGAGCAGTACTTC. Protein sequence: CASSLAGGYEQYF.